The clone carrying this T cell receptor (beta chain) showed up many times. This sample is part of a study of identical twins. TCRdb analysed the 5' RACE reads with MiXCR anew, one entry per CDR3 protein. The sample holds under 250,000 distinct CDR3 sequences, 7.5% seen once. The V end was cut by 2 bases, the J end by 0 bases, with 20 bases between. Looked up from germline, CDR1 is SNHLY and CDR2 is FYNNEI. There are 19 residues in the CDR3. The same sample was also used in a study of yellow fever vaccine responses in identical twins.

This clonotype was obtained from a woman aged 18-29 years in good health. The sequenced sample consisted of CD8+ T cells sorted from blood. The J gene is TRBJ1-5, the V gene TRBV2, with D unclear. CDR3 sequence reads: CASSEIPLQVWGSNQPQHF. For the CDR3, the DNA is TGTGCCAGCAGTGAAATCCCTCTTCAGGTTTGGGGTAGCAATCAGCCCCAGCATTTT.